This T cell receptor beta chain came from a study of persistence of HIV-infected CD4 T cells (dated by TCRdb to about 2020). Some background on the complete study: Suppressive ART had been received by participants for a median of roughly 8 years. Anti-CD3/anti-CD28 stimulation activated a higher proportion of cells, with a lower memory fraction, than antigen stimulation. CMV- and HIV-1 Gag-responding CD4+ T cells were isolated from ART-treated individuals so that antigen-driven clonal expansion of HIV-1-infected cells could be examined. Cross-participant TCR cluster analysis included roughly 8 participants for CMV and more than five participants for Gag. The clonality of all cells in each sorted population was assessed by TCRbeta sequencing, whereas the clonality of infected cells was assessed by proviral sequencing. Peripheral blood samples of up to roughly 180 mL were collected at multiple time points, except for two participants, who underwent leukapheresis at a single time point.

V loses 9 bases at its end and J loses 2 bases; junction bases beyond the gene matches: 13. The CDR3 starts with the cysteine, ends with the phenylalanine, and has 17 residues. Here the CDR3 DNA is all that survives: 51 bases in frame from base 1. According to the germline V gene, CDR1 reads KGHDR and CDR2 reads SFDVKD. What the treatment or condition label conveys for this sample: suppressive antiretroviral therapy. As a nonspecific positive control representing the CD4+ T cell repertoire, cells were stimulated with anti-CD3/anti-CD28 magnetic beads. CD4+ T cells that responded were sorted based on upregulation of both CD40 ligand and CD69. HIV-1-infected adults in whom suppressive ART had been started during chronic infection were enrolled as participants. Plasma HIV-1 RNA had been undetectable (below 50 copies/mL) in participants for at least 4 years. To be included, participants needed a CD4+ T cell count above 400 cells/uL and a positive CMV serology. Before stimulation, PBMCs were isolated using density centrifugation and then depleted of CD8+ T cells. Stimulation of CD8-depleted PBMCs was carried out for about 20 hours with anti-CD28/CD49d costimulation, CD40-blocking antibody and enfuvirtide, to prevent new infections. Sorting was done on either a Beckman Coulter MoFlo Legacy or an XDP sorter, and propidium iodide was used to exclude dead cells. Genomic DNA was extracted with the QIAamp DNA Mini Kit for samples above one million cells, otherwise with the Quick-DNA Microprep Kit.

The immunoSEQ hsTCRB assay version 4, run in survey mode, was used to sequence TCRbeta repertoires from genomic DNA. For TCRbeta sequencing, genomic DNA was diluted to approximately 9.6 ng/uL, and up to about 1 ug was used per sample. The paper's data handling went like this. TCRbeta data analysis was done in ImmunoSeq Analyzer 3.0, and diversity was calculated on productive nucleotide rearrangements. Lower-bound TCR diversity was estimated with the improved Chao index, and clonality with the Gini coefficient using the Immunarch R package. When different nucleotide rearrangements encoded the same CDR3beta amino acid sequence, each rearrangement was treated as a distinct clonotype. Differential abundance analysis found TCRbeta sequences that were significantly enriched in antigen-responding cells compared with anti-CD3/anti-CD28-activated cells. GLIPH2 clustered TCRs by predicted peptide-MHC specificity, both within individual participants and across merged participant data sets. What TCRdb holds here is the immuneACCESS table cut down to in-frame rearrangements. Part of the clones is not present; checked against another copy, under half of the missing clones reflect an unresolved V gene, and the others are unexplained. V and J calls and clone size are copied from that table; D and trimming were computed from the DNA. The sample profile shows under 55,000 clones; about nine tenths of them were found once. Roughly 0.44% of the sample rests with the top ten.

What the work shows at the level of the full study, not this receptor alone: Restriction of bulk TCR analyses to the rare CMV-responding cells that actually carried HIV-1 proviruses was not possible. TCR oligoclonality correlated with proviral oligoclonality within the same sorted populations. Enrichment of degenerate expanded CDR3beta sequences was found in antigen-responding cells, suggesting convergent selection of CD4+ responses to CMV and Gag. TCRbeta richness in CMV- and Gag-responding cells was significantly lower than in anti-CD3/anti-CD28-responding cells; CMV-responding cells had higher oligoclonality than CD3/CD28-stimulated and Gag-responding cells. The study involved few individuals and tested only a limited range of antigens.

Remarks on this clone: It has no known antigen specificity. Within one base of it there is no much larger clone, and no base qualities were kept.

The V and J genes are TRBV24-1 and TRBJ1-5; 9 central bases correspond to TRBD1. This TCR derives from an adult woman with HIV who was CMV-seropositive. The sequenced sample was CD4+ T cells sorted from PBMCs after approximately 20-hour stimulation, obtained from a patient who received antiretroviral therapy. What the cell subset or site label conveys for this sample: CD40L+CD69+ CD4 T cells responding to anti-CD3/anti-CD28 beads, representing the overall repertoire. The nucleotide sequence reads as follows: TGTGCCACCCAAGGCGGGGGACAGGGCCCGGGCAATCAGCCCCAGCATTTT. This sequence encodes CATQGGGQGPGNQPQHF.